Reported below is one T cell receptor (beta chain). Antigen specificity is unknown. The CDR3 is 14 amino acids. Germline assignment: CDR1 GTSNPN and CDR2 SVGIG (reference sequence). This entry is derived from a study of tumor-infiltrating lymphocytes in localized non-small cell lung cancer. Study-level results: Immunotypes IM1 and IM2 had similar TCR-derived T-cell fractions. TCRbeta sequencing showed higher T cell infiltration in tumors than uninvolved lung.

Assay used: immunoSEQ multiplex PCR; TCRdb lists only in-frame clones, some missing. The repertoire consists of 10,000 to 15,000 clones, with over 65% occurring once and the leading ten covering 6% to 9%. The receptor's source is a human donor with non-small cell lung cancer. The chain carries TRBV30 and TRBJ2-5; no firm D call. The last part of the DNA fits TRBJ2-7 better; the J call may be wrong. The material sequenced was lung tumor tissue. CDR3 region: CAWSVPTASYEQYF. The CDR3 DNA follows: TGTGCCTGGAGTGTACCAACCGCTTCCTACGAGCAGTACTTC.